This TCR beta chain was identified during a study of cytomegalovirus exposure and HLA in healthy donors. Sequenced by immunoSEQ multiplex PCR; TCRdb stores in-frame clones only, minus some. Of about 73,000 clones in the sample, roughly 96% were seen once. Germline V lookup: CDR1 MNHNS, CDR2 SASEGT. The CDR3 spans 13 residues. This rearrangement joins TRBV6-1 to TRBJ2-2; TRBD2 aligns across 7 bases. The material sequenced was PBMCs. The clonotype originates from a man younger than 30 in good health and CMV-seronegative. Here the CDR3 reads CASARETTGELFF. The CDR3 DNA follows: TGTGCTAGCGCGCGGGAGACCACCGGGGAGCTGTTTTTT.